This T cell receptor beta chain was identified during a study of T cells after yellow fever vaccination. Study in general: In the case of low-cell-number fractions, SMART-Seq v4 Ultra Low Input was used for preparation. General study points: Subsequent booster samples again held most clones from primary vaccination (roughly 95% CD4, 85% to 90% CD8). When the response was secondary, it was weaker but reached its peak faster, day 5 versus 15.

The V gene's germline CDR1 is MNHEY and CDR2 SVGAGI. This CDR3 comprises 18 residues. V lost 2 bases and J 0 bases, leaving 18 bases between the germline ends. This clonotype was detected a few times. Antigen: not known. 5'RACE template switching added a universal primer site and UMIs to TCR cDNA. Via MiXCR, TCRdb re-called the 5' RACE reads, giving one row per CDR3 protein. The profile shows some 600,000 distinct CDR3 sequences, about a sixth of them singletons. The chain carries TRBV6-5 and TRBJ2-3; D ambiguous. The sequence was obtained from a man between 18 and 35 years old who received the YFV17D yellow fever vaccine. The sequencing here drew on PBMCs, taken around 5 days after the first yellow fever vaccination. CDR3 DNA sequence: TGTGCCAGCAGTTACAACGTCGAAGCGAGAACTAGCACAGATACGCAGTATTTT. It specifies CASSYNVEARTSTDTQYF.